This passage covers 18 T cell receptor beta chains from one sample sequenced in a study of T cells and Merkel cell carcinoma outcomes. The method was immunoSEQ multiplex PCR; TCRdb's version includes in-frame clones alone and lacks a portion of them. The sample lists just over 15,000 clones, around 87% seen once, with about 7.9% in the top ten. Sequenced sample: tumor tissue from Merkel cell carcinoma. These receptors all stem from a human donor with Merkel cell carcinoma.

This clone was observed a single time. The rearrangement uses TRBV7-9 and TRBJ1-1; 7 bases are shared with TRBD1. The CDR3 sequence is 11 residues long. After removal of 5 bases from V and 11 bases from J, the junction contained 5 bases not matched to a gene. The V gene's germline CDR1 is SEHNR and CDR2 FQNEAQ (reference sequence). CDR3 loop: CASSADRRAFF. DNA of the CDR3: TGTGCCAGCAGCGCGGACAGGAGGGCTTTCTTT.

The chain has TRBV21-1 and TRBJ1-1. TRBV21-1 is given as a pseudogene. CDR3 size: 13 residues. The CDR3 DNA reads as TGTGCCAGCGCGGGCTTCATGAACACTGAAGCTTTCTTT. It yields the protein CASAGFMNTEAFF.

The chain has TRBV10-3 and TRBJ1-4; D is unresolved. The germline V gene has CDR1 ENHRY and CDR2 SYGVKD. This CDR3 is built from 14 residues. Trimming took 3 bases from V and 4 from J, leaving 9 bases between them. The CDR3 region is CAISEGDINEKLFF. The CDR3 DNA reads as TGTGCCATCAGTGAAGGCGATATTAATGAAAAACTGTTTTTT.

The rearrangement joins TRBV2 to TRBJ1-4; TRBD1 might be the D (6 bases). Trimming removed 7 bases from V and 8 bases from J, with 14 bases in between. Germline V lookup: CDR1 SNHLY, CDR2 FYNNEI. This CDR3 contains 13 residues. This CDR3 is CASIGGLNEKLFF. The CDR3 DNA reads as TGTGCCAGCATCGGGGGCCTGAACGAAAAACTGTTTTTT.

A remark on this clone: A read error may account for a junction end that differs from germline. The chain joins TRBV5-4 to TRBJ2-3; 7 bases are shared with TRBD1. Germline CDR1 reads SGHNT; CDR2 reads YYREEE (reference sequence). This CDR3 has 15 residues. The DNA for the CDR3 is TGTGCCAGCAGCTTTTACCGGGACAGCAGAGATACGCAGTATTTT. Its protein is CASSFYRDSRDTQYF.

Notes on this clone: In the same sample, other DNA sequences code for this CDR3. The chain is built from TRBV6-1 and TRBJ1-1; D perhaps matches TRBD1 (6 bases). CDR1 is MNHNS, CDR2 SASEGT, per germline. The CDR3 has 13 residues. With 2 bases removed from V and 5 bases from J, the gap between germline ends came to 9 bases. CDR3 region: CASSENRVTEAFF. In nucleotides, the CDR3 is TGTGCCAGCAGTGAAAACAGGGTAACTGAAGCTTTCTTT.

As to this clone: Germline and junction disagree at one end, which may indicate a read error. The gene calls are TRBV7-2 and TRBJ2-5, with 7 bases lining up with TRBD2. Germline CDR1 is SGHTA and CDR2 is FQGNSA. The CDR3 totals 16 residues. The CDR3 spells CASSPVAGYLWETQYF. CDR3 DNA: TGTGCTAGCAGCCCGGTAGCGGGCTACTTGTGGGAGACCCAGTACTTC.

The J gene is TRBJ2-7, the V gene TRBV5-1; D not certain. Trimming pared 7 bases from V and 3 bases from J, leaving 17 bases between. The CDR3 runs 14 residues. Germline CDR1 and CDR2: SGHRS and YFSETQ. Here the CDR3 reads CASRTGEGYYEQYF. The CDR3 coding sequence is TGCGCCAGCCGAACCGGTGAAGGGTACTACGAGCAGTACTTC.

V usage is TRBV6-6 and J usage is TRBJ1-5, with D hard to call. Trimming cost V 6 bases and J 3 bases, with 12 bases left between them. This CDR3 region has 14 residues. CDR1 and CDR2 from the germline V gene are MNHNY and SVGAGI (reference sequence). In DNA, the CDR3 is TGTGCCAGCAGCCCAACCGGGGTCAATCAGCCCCAGCATTTT. Protein: CASSPTGVNQPQHF.

The CDR3 loop reads CASSLLAGSSYNEQFF. CDR3 nucleotide sequence: TGCGCCAGCAGCTTACTAGCGGGAAGCTCCTACAATGAGCAGTTCTTC. J is TRBJ2-1 and V is TRBV5-1, with TRBD2 matching over 10 bases. Losses at the gene ends were 2 bases for V and 0 bases for J; bases not matched to a gene: 2. Germline CDR1 reads SGHRS; CDR2 reads YFSETQ. This CDR3 comprises 16 residues. Using reference TRBV5-1 and TRBJ2-1 for the parts outside the CDR3, the full variable domain is KAGVTQTPRYLIKTRGQQVTLSCSPISGHRSVSWYQQTPGQGLQFLFEYFSETQRNKGNFPGRFSGRQFSNSRSEMNVSTLELGDSALYLCASSLLAGSSYNEQFFGPGTRLTVL.

The chain uses TRBV5-8 and TRBJ1-5; D is ambiguous. The germline V and J ends were trimmed by 4 bases and 5 bases, with 4 bases remaining between them. The CDR3 totals 11 residues. Germline CDR1 is SGHTS and CDR2 is YDEGEE. The CDR3 is CASSRYQPQHF. Written as DNA, the CDR3 is TGTGCCAGCAGCCGCTATCAGCCCCAGCATTTT.

This chain links TRBV2 with TRBJ2-7, with 9 bases fitting TRBD1. This CDR3 spans 13 amino acids. Germline V gene sequence: CDR1 SNHLY, CDR2 FYNNEI. Trimming at V came to 7 bases and at J to 5 bases, leaving 6 bases not matched to a gene. The chain's CDR3 is CASKPGQGDEQYF. The CDR3 DNA sequence: TGTGCCAGCAAACCGGGACAGGGTGACGAGCAGTACTTC.

A remark on this clone: This CDR3 is also generated by other DNA sequences in the sample. The chain combines TRBV5-1 with TRBJ1-6; the match to TRBD1 covers 7 bases. The CDR3 covers 14 residues. Germline assignment: CDR1 SGHRS and CDR2 YFSETQ. With 4 bases clipped from V and 7 bases from J, the junction kept 5 bases outside the gene matches. Here the CDR3 reads CASSPLDRNSPLHF. The CDR3 nucleotides read TGCGCCAGCAGCCCCTTGGACAGGAATTCACCCCTCCACTTT.

The chain couples TRBV4-2 to TRBJ2-7; 8 bases match TRBD2. Germline V gives CDR1 LGHNA, CDR2 YNFKEQ. This CDR3 spans 15 amino acids. V gave up 2 bases and J gave up 1 base; unmatched junction bases: 4. CDR3 in amino acids: CASSQSTSASYEQYF. The CDR3 nucleotides are TGTGCCAGCAGCCAATCGACTAGCGCTTCCTACGAGCAGTACTTC.

The chain carries TRBV5-4 and TRBJ1-5; weak D call: TRBD1 (6 bases). Germline CDR1 is SGHNT and CDR2 is YYREEE (reference sequence). The CDR3 covers 14 residues. The V gene lost 0 bases and the J gene lost 4 bases, with 8 bases spanning the gap. CDR3 DNA: TGTGCCAGCAGCTTGGGGGGGGCGAATCAGCCCCAGCATTTT. This sequence encodes CASSLGGANQPQHF. The whole variable domain, filled in from reference TRBV5-4 and TRBJ1-5, reads ETGVTQSPTHLIKTRGQQVTLRCSSQSGHNTVSWYQQALGQGPQFIFQYYREEENGRGNFPPRFSGLQFPNYSSELNVNALELDDSALYLCASSLGGANQPQHFGDGTRLSIL.

The chain has TRBV27 and TRBJ1-4; D perhaps matches TRBD1 (6 bases). Germline CDR1 reads MNHEY; CDR2 reads SMNVEV (reference sequence). The CDR3 is made up of 15 amino acids. V lost 2 bases and J 8 bases, leaving 15 bases between the germline ends. The CDR3 region has the DNA TGTGCCAGCAGTTTAAATCGCGGGGGCGGAGAAAAACTGTTTTTT. This gives the protein CASSLNRGGGEKLFF.

The chain uses TRBV7-2 and TRBJ1-5; D is possibly TRBD1 (5 bases). Trimming cost V 4 bases and J 7 bases, with 11 bases left between them. This CDR3 has 13 residues. From germline, CDR1 is SGHTA and CDR2 FQGNSA. The CDR3 loop is CASSYGEGQPQHF. DNA of the CDR3: TGTGCCAGCAGCTACGGGGAGGGGCAGCCCCAGCATTTT.

This clone was detected only a few times. V and J are TRBV19 and TRBJ1-3; D ambiguous. Germline CDR1 reads LNHDA; CDR2 reads SQIVND (reference sequence). CDR3 length equals 15 residues. V was shortened by 7 bases and J by 0 bases, with 13 bases between the two germline ends. The CDR3 loop reads CASTPMTVSGNTIYF. CDR3 DNA: TGTGCCAGTACCCCGATGACGGTCTCTGGAAACACCATATATTTT.